These 5 T cell receptor beta chains share one sample of origin, sequenced in a study of T cells in Graves' hyperthyroidism and ophthalmopathy. TCR beta CDR3 region amplification was performed from RNA transcripts. TCR CDR3 regions were first amplified by RT-PCR with HTBI primers. Via MiXCR, TCRdb re-called the multiplex PCR reads, giving one row per CDR3 protein. The top ten hold roughly 7.7% of the sample, which has about 290,000 distinct CDR3 sequences, roughly an eighth seen once. Sequencing used blood. The receptors here all came from a woman aged 40 to 55 with Graves' hyperthyroidism.

This rearrangement joins TRBV28 to TRBJ1-2, with D unclear. V was pared by 8 bases and J by 7 bases, with 29 bases between. Germline V gives CDR1 MDHEN, CDR2 SYDVKM. CDR3 size: 17 residues. The CDR3 DNA follows: TGTGCCAGCCTGACTGGGAGCCCCAACGCGTTACGTCCTGGCTACACCTTC. Protein: CASLTGSPNALRPGYTF.

This clonotype was detected many times. The chain has TRBV9 and TRBJ2-7, with 11 positions matching TRBD1. V trimming: 0 bases; J trimming: 5 bases; junction bases outside the gene matches: 1. The germline V gene encodes CDR1 SGDLS and CDR2 YYNGEE. This CDR3 is built from 14 residues. CDR3 DNA sequence: TGTGCCAGCAGCGTAGCGGGACAGGGGGACGAGCAGTACTTC. It codes for CASSVAGQGDEQYF. Together with reference TRBV9 and TRBJ2-7, the CDR3 gives the full variable domain: DSGVTQTPKHLITATGQRVTLRCSPRSGDLSVYWYQQSLDQGLQFLIQYYNGEERAKGNILERFSAQQFPDLHSELNLSSLELGDSALYFCASSVAGQGDEQYFGPGTRLTVT.

This clonotype was counted at least ten times. This chain uses TRBV7-2 with TRBJ2-7, with D possibly called TRBD1 or TRBD2 (5 bases each). There are 15 residues in the CDR3. Germline V gene lookup returns CDR1 SGHTA and CDR2 FQGNSA. V gave up 1 base and J gave up 6 bases, with 16 bases separating them. The CDR3 region has the DNA TGTGCCAGCAGCTTAGGTGGGACGCCCGCAGGCGAGCAGTACTTC. Its translation: CASSLGGTPAGEQYF.

V and J are TRBV6-1 and TRBJ1-1; D is possibly TRBD1 (5 bases). Looked up from germline, CDR1 is MNHNS and CDR2 is SASEGT. V was trimmed by 7 bases and J by 5 bases, leaving 14 bases between them. The CDR3 runs to 13 residues. CDR3 nucleotides: TGTGCCAGCAACTTAGACTGGGGGACTGAAGCTTTCTTT. This codes for CASNLDWGTEAFF.

This clonotype was detected only a few times. The chain uses TRBV11-2 and TRBJ2-6; no definite D call. V was cut by 9 bases and J by 2 bases, with 2 bases left in between. Germline CDR1 and CDR2: SGHAT and FQNNGV. The CDR3 length is 11 residues. In nucleotides, the CDR3 is TGTGCCAGTACTGGGGCCAACGTCCTGACTTTC. Encoded protein: CASTGANVLTF. Full variable domain (outside the CDR3, taken from reference TRBV11-2 and TRBJ2-6): EAGVAQSPRYKIIEKRQSVAFWCNPISGHATLYWYQQILGQGPKLLIQFQNNGVVDDSQLPKDRFSAERLKGVDSTLKIQPAKLEDSAVYLCASTGANVLTFGAGSRLTVL.